The rows below give T cell receptor beta chains drawn from one sample of a study of monozygotic twins with inflammatory bowel disease. TCRdb re-called the 5' RACE reads and gives one entry per CDR3 protein, without DNA. The sample is made up of about 93,000 distinct CDR3 sequences, and the top ten hold around 7.2% of it. Sequencing was carried out using blood. The receptors here all came from a human donor with ulcerative colitis or Crohn's disease, or a healthy co-twin of an affected twin (not recorded which). The CDR3 runs from the conserved cysteine through the conserved F or W.

j_gene: TRBJ1-1
v_gene: TRBV27
CDR3aa: CASSLGGRTHWDTEAFF

j_gene: TRBJ1-5
v_gene: TRBV7-9
CDR3aa: CASSSGSRGWNQPQHF

j_gene: TRBJ2-2
v_gene: TRBV10-3
CDR3aa: CAIRSGQGLTGELFF

j_gene: TRBJ2-3
v_gene: TRBV7-2
CDR3aa: CASSLAVSRGTDTQYF

j_gene: TRBJ2-3
v_gene: TRBV3-1
CDR3aa: CASSLRGFDTQYF

j_gene: TRBJ2-7
v_gene: TRBV6-1
CDR3aa: CASRGAGGRSSYEQYF

j_gene: TRBJ2-1
v_gene: TRBV12-3/TRBV12-4
CDR3aa: CASRSNRDSYYNEQFF

j_gene: TRBJ2-5
v_gene: TRBV7-2
CDR3aa: CASSFPKEWTQETQYF

j_gene: TRBJ2-1
v_gene: TRBV7-2
CDR3aa: CASSQGTMGQFF

j_gene: TRBJ1-5
v_gene: TRBV12-3/TRBV12-4
CDR3aa: CASSLGAGEQPQHF

j_gene: TRBJ1-1
v_gene: TRBV3-1
CDR3aa: CASSQDWGAAEAFF

j_gene: TRBJ2-7
v_gene: TRBV7-9
CDR3aa: CASKADQSYEQYF

j_gene: TRBJ1-6
v_gene: TRBV20-1
CDR3aa: CSASSGTGTYPLPLHF

j_gene: TRBJ1-5
v_gene: TRBV20-1
CDR3aa: CSASSRAGDQPQHF

j_gene: TRBJ2-1
v_gene: TRBV6-1
CDR3aa: CASVPGQGFGDEQFF

j_gene: TRBJ2-1
v_gene: TRBV7-6
CDR3aa: CASSRIAAGDEQFF

j_gene: TRBJ2-7
v_gene: TRBV5-6
CDR3aa: CASSRRQGAHPYLYEQYF

j_gene: TRBJ2-7
v_gene: TRBV5-1
CDR3aa: CASGTGWGLSPYEQYF

j_gene: TRBJ2-1
v_gene: TRBV20-1
CDR3aa: CSVKGGLDEQFF

j_gene: TRBJ2-7
v_gene: TRBV29-1
CDR3aa: CSVRDTLAYEQYF

j_gene: TRBJ1-5
v_gene: TRBV19
CDR3aa: CASQDRAGQPQHF

j_gene: TRBJ2-5
v_gene: TRBV3-1
CDR3aa: CASSQRGRSGTQYF

j_gene: TRBJ2-1
v_gene: TRBV7-2
CDR3aa: CASPTGTRVGEQFF

j_gene: TRBJ1-2
v_gene: TRBV11-2
CDR3aa: CASSLPQGRSGYTF

j_gene: TRBJ1-1
v_gene: TRBV14
CDR3aa: CASSQASKTGREAFF

j_gene: TRBJ2-2
v_gene: TRBV11-2
CDR3aa: CASSSPPGQGGTGELFF

j_gene: TRBJ2-2
v_gene: TRBV4-1
CDR3aa: CASSQEKYRQENTGELFF

j_gene: TRBJ1-5
v_gene: TRBV20-1
CDR3aa: CSARDMAGQRVHQPQHF

j_gene: TRBJ2-7
v_gene: TRBV7-8
CDR3aa: CASSQQGFSYEQYF

j_gene: TRBJ1-4
v_gene: TRBV21-1
CDR3aa: CASSPRELTNEKLFF

j_gene: TRBJ2-1
v_gene: TRBV11-2
CDR3aa: CASSLVVGQGSSNEQFF

j_gene: TRBJ1-2
v_gene: TRBV5-1
CDR3aa: CASSPSTGRDYTF

j_gene: TRBJ2-1
v_gene: TRBV4-2
CDR3aa: CASSQTLAPFDEQFF

j_gene: TRBJ1-1
v_gene: TRBV2
CDR3aa: CASSPEANTEAFF

j_gene: TRBJ2-5
v_gene: TRBV2
CDR3aa: CAGESEGAAETQYF

j_gene: TRBJ2-3
v_gene: TRBV27
CDR3aa: CASSLRGYTDTQYF

j_gene: TRBJ1-1
v_gene: TRBV10-3
CDR3aa: CAIRQGDEAFF

j_gene: TRBJ1-4
v_gene: TRBV3-1
CDR3aa: CASSQGGQGNEKLFF

j_gene: TRBJ1-2
v_gene: TRBV5-1
CDR3aa: CASSLRQTDGGYTF

j_gene: TRBJ1-1
v_gene: TRBV6-1
CDR3aa: CASSGGRRNTEAFF

j_gene: TRBJ1-5
v_gene: TRBV7-6
CDR3aa: CASSLGREQPQHF

j_gene: TRBJ1-3
v_gene: TRBV7-9
CDR3aa: CASSDTGTANTIYF

j_gene: TRBJ2-3
v_gene: TRBV5-1
CDR3aa: CASSLVGQGLDTQYF

j_gene: TRBJ2-1
v_gene: TRBV5-1
CDR3aa: CASSLGTSGGYNEQFF

j_gene: TRBJ1-5
v_gene: TRBV12-3/TRBV12-4
CDR3aa: CASSQGTGIASQHF

j_gene: TRBJ2-7
v_gene: TRBV7-9
CDR3aa: CASSLASKESSYEQYF

j_gene: TRBJ1-1
v_gene: TRBV5-1
CDR3aa: CASSLWTDSNTEAFF

j_gene: TRBJ2-1
v_gene: TRBV7-9
CDR3aa: CASSLIAGPGEQFF